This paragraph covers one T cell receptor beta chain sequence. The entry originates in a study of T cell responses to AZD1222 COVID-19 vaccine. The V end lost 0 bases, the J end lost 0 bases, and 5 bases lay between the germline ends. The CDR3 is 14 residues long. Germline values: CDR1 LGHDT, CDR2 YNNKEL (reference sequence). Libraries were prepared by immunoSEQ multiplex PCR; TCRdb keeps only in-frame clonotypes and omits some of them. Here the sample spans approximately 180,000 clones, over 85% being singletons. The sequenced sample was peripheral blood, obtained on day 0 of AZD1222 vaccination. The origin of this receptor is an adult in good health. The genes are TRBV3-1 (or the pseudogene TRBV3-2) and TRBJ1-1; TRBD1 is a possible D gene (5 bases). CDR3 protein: CASSQETVNTEAFF. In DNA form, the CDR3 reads TGTGCCAGCAGCCAAGAGACAGTGAACACTGAAGCTTTCTTT.